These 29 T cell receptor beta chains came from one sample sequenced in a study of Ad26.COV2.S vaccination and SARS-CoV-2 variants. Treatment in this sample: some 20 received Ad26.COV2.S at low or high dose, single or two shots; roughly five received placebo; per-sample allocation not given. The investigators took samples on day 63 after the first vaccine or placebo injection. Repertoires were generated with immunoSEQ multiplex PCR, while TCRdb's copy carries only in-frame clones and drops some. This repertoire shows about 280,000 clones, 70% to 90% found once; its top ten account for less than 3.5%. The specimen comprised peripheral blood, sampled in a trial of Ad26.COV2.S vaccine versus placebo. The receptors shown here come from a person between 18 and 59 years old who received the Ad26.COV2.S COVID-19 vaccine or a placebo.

The CDR3 loop is CASSLSGLFGNTIYF. Written as DNA, the CDR3 is TGTGCCAGCAGCTTATCAGGGCTTTTTGGAAACACCATATATTTT. This chain links TRBV5-6 with TRBJ1-3, with D maybe TRBD1 (5 bases). CDR3 length: 15 residues. Germline assignment: CDR1 SGHDT and CDR2 YYEEEE. The V end lost 2 bases, the J end lost 3 bases, and 12 bases lay between the germline ends.

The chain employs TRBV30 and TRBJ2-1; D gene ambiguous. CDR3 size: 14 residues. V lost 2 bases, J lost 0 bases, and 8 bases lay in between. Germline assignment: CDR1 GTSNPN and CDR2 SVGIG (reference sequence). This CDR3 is CAWSSLSSYNEQFF. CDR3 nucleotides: TGTGCCTGGAGTTCCTTAAGCTCCTACAATGAGCAGTTCTTC.

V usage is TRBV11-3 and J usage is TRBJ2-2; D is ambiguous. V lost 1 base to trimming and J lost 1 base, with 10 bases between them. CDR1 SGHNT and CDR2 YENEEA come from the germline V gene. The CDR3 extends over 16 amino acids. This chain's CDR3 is CASSLGGALNTGELFF. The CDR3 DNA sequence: TGTGCCAGCAGCTTAGGTGGAGCCCTGAACACCGGGGAGCTGTTTTTT.

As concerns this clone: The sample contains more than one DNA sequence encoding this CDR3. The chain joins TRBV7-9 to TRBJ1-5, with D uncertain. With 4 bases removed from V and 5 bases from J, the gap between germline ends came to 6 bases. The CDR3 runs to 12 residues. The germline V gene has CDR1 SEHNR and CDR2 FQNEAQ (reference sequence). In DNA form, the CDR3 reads TGTGCCAGCAGCTCCGCAGATCAGCCCCAGCATTTT. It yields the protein CASSSADQPQHF. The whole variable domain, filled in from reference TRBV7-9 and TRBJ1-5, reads DTGVSQNPRHKITKRGQNVTFRCDPISEHNRLYWYRQTLGQGPEFLTYFQNEAQLEKSRLLSDRFSAERPKGSFSTLEIQRTEQGDSAMYLCASSSADQPQHFGDGTRLSIL.

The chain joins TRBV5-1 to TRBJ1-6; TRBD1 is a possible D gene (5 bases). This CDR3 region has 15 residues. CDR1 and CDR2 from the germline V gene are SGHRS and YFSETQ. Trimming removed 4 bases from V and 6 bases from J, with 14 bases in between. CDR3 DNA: TGCGCCAGCAGCCGCCGGGACGGGAGTAATTCACCCCTCCACTTT. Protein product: CASSRRDGSNSPLHF.

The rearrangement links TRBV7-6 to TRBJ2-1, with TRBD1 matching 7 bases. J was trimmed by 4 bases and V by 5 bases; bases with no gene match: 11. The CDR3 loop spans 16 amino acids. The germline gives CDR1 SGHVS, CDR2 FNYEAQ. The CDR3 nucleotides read TGTGCCAGCAGCCTCTTACTGGGACAGTCTTACAATGAGCAGTTCTTC. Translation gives CASSLLLGQSYNEQFF.

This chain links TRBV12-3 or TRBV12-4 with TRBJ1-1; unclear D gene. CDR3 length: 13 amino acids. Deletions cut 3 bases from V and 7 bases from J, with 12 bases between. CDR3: CASSFNFPFEAFF. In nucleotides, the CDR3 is TGTGCCAGCAGTTTTAATTTCCCCTTTGAAGCTTTCTTT.

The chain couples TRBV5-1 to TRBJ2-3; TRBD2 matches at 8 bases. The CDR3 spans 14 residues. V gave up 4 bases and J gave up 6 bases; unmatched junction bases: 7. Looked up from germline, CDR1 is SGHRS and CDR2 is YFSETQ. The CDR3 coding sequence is TGCGCCAGCAGCATCGGACTAGCTCGGGATACGCAGTATTTT. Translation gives CASSIGLARDTQYF.

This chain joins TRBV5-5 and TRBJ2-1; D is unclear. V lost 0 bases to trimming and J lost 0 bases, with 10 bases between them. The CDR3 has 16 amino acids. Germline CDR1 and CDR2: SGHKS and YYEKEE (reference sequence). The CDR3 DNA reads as TGTGCCAGCAGCTTGGCTCTGTCGAGCTCCTACAATGAGCAGTTCTTC. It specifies CASSLALSSSYNEQFF.

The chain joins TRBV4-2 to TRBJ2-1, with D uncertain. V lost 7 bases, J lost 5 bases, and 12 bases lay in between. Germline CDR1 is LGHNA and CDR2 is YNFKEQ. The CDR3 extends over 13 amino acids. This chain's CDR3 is CASNGFRDNEQFF. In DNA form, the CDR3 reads TGTGCCAGCAACGGATTTAGGGACAATGAGCAGTTCTTC.

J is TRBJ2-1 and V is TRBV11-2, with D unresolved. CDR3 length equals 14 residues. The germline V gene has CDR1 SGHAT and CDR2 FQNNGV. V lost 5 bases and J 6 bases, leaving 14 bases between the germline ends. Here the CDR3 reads CASSIGTRSNEQFF. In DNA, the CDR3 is TGTGCCAGCAGCATAGGTACCCGGAGCAATGAGCAGTTCTTC.

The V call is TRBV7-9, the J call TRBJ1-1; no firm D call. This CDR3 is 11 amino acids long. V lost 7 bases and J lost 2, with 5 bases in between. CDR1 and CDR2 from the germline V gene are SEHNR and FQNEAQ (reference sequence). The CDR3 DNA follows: TGTGCCAGCACCGTCAACACTGAAGCTTTCTTT. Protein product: CASTVNTEAFF.

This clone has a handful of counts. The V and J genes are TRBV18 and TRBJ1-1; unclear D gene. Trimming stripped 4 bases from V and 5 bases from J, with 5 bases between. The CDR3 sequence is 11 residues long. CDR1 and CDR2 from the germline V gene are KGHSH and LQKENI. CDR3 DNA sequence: TGTGCCAGCTCACAGGATACTGAAGCTTTCTTT. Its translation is CASSQDTEAFF.

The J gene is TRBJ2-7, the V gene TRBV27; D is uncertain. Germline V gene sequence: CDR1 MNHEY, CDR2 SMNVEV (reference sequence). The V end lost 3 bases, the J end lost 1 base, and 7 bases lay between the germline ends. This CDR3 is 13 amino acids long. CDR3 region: CASSFGRSYEQYF. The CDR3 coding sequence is TGTGCCAGCAGTTTCGGCAGATCCTACGAGCAGTACTTC.

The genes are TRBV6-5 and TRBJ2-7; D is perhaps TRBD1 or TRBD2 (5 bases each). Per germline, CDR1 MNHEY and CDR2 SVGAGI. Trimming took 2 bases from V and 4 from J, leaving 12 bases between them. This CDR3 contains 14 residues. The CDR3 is CASSYGWGLYEQYF. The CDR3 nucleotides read TGTGCCAGCAGTTACGGATGGGGGTTGTACGAGCAGTACTTC.

The CDR3 sequence is CASIPRPGGTYEQYF. CDR3 in DNA: TGTGCCAGCATCCCCCGCCCAGGGGGCACCTACGAGCAGTACTTC. The rearrangement joins TRBV5-4 to TRBJ2-7; 8 bases agree with TRBD1. The trim removed 6 bases at V and 2 bases at J, leaving 10 bases unmatched. This CDR3 spans 15 amino acids. Germline loops: CDR1 SGHNT, CDR2 YYREEE (reference sequence).

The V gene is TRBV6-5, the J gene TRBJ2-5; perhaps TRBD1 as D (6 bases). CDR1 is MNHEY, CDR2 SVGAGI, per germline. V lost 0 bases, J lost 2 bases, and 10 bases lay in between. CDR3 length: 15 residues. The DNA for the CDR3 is TGTGCCAGCAGTTACTCCGGGACAATTCAAGAGACCCAGTACTTC. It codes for CASSYSGTIQETQYF.

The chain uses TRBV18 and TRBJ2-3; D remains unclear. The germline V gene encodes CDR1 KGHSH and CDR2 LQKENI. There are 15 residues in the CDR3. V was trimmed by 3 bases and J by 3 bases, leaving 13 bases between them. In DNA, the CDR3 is TGTGCCAGCTCACCCGTAGGGTCCGAGACAGATACGCAGTATTTT. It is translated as CASSPVGSETDTQYF.

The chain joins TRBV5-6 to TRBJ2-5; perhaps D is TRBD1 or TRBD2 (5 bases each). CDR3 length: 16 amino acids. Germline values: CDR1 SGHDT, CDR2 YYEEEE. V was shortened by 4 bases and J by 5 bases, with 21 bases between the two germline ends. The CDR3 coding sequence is TGTGCCAGCAGCCAAGGTCCGGGGCGGGTGTGGGAGACCCAGTACTTC. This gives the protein CASSQGPGRVWETQYF.

The CDR3 loop is CASSLGARGQYF. The CDR3 region has the DNA TGTGCCAGCAGCTTGGGGGCGAGGGGGCAGTATTTT. The chain carries TRBV5-5 and TRBJ2-3; D is possibly TRBD1 or TRBD2 (5 bases each). The germline CDR1 and CDR2 sequences are SGHKS and YYEKEE (reference sequence). CDR3 length: 12 residues. V gave up 0 bases and J gave up 11 bases, with 10 bases separating them.

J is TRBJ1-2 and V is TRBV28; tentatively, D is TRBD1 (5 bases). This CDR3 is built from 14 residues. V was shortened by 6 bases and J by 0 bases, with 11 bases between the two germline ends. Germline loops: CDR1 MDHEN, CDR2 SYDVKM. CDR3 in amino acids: CASSQTGANYGYTF. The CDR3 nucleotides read TGTGCCAGCAGCCAAACAGGAGCTAACTATGGCTACACCTTC.

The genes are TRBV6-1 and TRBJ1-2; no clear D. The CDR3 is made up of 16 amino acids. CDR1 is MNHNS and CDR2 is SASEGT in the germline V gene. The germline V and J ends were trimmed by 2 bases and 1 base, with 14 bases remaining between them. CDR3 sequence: CASSENTGVLNYGYTF. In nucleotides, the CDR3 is TGTGCCAGCAGTGAAAATACTGGAGTCCTTAACTATGGCTACACCTTC.

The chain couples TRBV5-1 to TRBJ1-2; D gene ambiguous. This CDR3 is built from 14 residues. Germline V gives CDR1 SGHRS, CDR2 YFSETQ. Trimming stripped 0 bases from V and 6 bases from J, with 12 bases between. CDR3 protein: CASSLELGSNGYTF. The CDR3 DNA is TGCGCCAGCAGCTTGGAACTGGGGTCGAATGGCTACACCTTC.

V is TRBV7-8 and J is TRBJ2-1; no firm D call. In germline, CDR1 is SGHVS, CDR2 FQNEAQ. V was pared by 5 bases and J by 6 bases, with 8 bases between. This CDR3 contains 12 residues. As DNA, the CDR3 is TGTGCCAGCAGCCGTCGCCCCAATGAGCAGTTCTTC. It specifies CASSRRPNEQFF.

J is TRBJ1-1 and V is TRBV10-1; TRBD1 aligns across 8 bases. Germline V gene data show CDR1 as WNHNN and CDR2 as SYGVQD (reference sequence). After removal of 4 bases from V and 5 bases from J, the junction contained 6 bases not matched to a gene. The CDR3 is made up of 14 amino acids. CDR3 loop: CASSAQGALTEAFF. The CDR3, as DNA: TGCGCCAGCAGTGCCCAGGGGGCACTTACTGAAGCTTTCTTT.

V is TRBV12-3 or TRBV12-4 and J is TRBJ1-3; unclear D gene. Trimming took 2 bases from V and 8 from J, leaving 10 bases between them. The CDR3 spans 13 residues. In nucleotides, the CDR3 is TGTGCCAGCAGTTTAAGGGTGCACGACACCATATATTTT. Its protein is CASSLRVHDTIYF.

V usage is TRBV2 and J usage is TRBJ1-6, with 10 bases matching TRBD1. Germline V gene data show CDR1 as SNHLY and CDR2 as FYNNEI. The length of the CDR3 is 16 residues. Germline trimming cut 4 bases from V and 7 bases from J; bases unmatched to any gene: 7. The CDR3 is CASSASTGGANSPLHF. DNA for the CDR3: TGTGCCAGCAGTGCCTCGACAGGGGGCGCAAATTCACCCCTCCACTTT.

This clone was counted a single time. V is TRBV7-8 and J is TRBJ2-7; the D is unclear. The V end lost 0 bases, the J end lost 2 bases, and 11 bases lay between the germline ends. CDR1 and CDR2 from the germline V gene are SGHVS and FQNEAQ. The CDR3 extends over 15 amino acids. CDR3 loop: CASSLASVGTYEQYF. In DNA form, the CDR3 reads TGTGCCAGCAGCTTAGCGTCGGTTGGGACCTACGAGCAGTACTTC.

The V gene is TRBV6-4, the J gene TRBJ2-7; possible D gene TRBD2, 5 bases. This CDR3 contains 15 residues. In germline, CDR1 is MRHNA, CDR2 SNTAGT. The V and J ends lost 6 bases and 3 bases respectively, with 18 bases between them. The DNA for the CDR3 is TGTGCCAGCAGCCCAGCAGCGGACGGTGTCTACGAGCAGTACTTC. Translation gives CASSPAADGVYEQYF.